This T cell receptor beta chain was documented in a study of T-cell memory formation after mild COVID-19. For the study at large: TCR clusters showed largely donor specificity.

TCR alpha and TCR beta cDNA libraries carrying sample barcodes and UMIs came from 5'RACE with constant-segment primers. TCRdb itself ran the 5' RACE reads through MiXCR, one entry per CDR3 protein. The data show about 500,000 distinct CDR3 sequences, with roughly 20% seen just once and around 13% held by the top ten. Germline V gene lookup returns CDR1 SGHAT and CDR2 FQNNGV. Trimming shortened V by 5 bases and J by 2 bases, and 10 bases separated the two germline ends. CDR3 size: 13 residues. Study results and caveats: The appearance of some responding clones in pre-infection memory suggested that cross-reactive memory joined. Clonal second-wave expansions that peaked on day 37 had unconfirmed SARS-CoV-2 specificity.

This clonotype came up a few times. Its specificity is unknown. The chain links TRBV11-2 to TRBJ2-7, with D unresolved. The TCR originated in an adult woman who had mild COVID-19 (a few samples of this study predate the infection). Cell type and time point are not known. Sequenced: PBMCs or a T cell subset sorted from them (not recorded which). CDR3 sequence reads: CASSVVRPYEQYF. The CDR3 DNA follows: TGTGCCAGCAGCGTTGTTAGGCCCTACGAGCAGTACTTC.